The rows below give T cell receptor beta chains drawn from one sample of a study of cytomegalovirus exposure and HLA in healthy donors. The method was immunoSEQ multiplex PCR; TCRdb's version includes in-frame clones alone and lacks a portion of them. The table shows about 38,000 clones, with approximately 66% occurring only once. Material for sequencing was PBMCs. The receptors derive from a man aged 50 to 60 in good health and CMV-seropositive. Each CDR3 is given with its conserved first and last residue. The D gene is left open where the match is weak. The size of a clone is reported for some rows only, either as once, few or many, or as a class for expanded clones.

-,-,TRBJ1-3,TRBV4-1,TGCGCCAGCAGCCAAGGCCAGGGCTCTGGAAACACCATATATTTT,CASSQGQGSGNTIYF
-,-,TRBJ2-2,TRBV11-3,TGTGCCAGCAGCTTAGATCTGAGCACCGGGGAGCTGTTTTTT,CASSLDLSTGELFF
-,-,TRBJ2-1,TRBV28,TGTGCCAGCAGTTCCGGGGGCTCCTACAATGAGCAGTTCTTC,CASSSGGSYNEQFF
TRBD1,once,TRBJ2-7,TRBV5-4,TGTGCCAGCTCAGAGAAGGGACAGCCAGACTACGAGCAGTACTTC,CASSEKGQPDYEQYF
-,-,TRBJ1-2,TRBV6-5,TGTGCCAGCAGTTACTCCCAGGGGAGCTATGGCTACACCTTC,CASSYSQGSYGYTF
TRBD1,-,TRBJ1-5,TRBV14,TGTGCCAGCAGCCAGGGACAGGATCAGCCCCAGCATTTT,CASSQGQDQPQHF
TRBD1,many,TRBJ1-1,TRBV10-2,TGCGCCAGCAGTTACGACAGGGGATCTTTTTGGAACACTGAAGCTTTCTTT,CASSYDRGSFWNTEAFF
-,-,TRBJ2-3,TRBV5-1,TGCGCCAGCAGTGAGTACGATACGCAGTATTTT,CASSEYDTQYF
TRBD1,-,TRBJ1-5,TRBV10-3,TGTGCCATCAGTGAGAAGGGGGCTAATAGCAATCAGCCCCAGCATTTT,CAISEKGANSNQPQHF
-,-,TRBJ1-3,TRBV29-1,TGCAGCGCCGTGAGGACAGAGGGTGGAAACACCATATATTTT,CSAVRTEGGNTIYF
-,medium-sized,TRBJ2-3,TRBV7-7,TGTGCCAGCAGCTTAGGTCTTACTAGCACAGATACGCAGTATTTT,CASSLGLTSTDTQYF
-,-,TRBJ1-6,TRBV4-3,TGCGCCAGCAGCCAACGGGGTGATTCACCCCTCCACTTT,CASSQRGDSPLHF
-,-,TRBJ1-2,TRBV28,TGTGCCAGCAGTTTAGGAGGGGTTAACTATGGCTACACCTTC,CASSLGGVNYGYTF
TRBD1,few,TRBJ2-2,TRBV29-1,TGCAGCGTTGGTCACAGGGGGCTAGTCGGGGAGCTGTTTTTT,CSVGHRGLVGELFF
-,few,TRBJ1-3,TRBV7-8,TGTGCCAGCAGGGCTCTTCGCTCTGGAAACACCATATATTTT,CASRALRSGNTIYF
TRBD1,-,TRBJ2-5,TRBV29-1,TGCAGCTCCCTTGGACAGGAAGAGACCCAGTACTTC,CSSLGQEETQYF
TRBD2,-,TRBJ2-7,TRBV11-2,TGTGCCAGCAGCTCTAGCGGGGGAGGGTACGAGCAGTACTTC,CASSSSGGGYEQYF
-,-,TRBJ2-5,TRBV7-2,TGTGCCAGCAGCTCGGGACATTTGGCGGGGGTCGGAGAGACCCAGTACTTC,CASSSGHLAGVGETQYF
TRBD2,-,TRBJ2-7,TRBV9,TGTGCCAGCAGCCCCCTGGGAACAGCGGGGGGTTCCTACGAGCAGTACTTC,CASSPLGTAGGSYEQYF
TRBD2,-,TRBJ2-5,TRBV29-1,TGCAGCGCGACTAGCGGGGTGGAGACCCAGTACTTC,CSATSGVETQYF
TRBD1,-,TRBJ1-1,TRBV19,TGTGCCAGTAGTATAGAAGAGGGGGCGCAAGCTTTCTTT,CASSIEEGAQAFF
-,-,TRBJ1-2,TRBV7-9,TGTGCCAGCAGCCGGGACTATAACTATGGCTACACCTTC,CASSRDYNYGYTF
-,-,TRBJ1-1,TRBV7-3,TGTGCCAGCAGCTTCGGGGAGGCCACTGAAGCTTTCTTT,CASSFGEATEAFF
-,medium-sized,TRBJ2-7,TRBV10-3,TGTGCCATCAGTTCTAGGGGTCTCCCCTACGAGCAGTACTTC,CAISSRGLPYEQYF
TRBD2,few,TRBJ2-2,TRBV19,TGTGCCAGTAGTCTAAAGGAGTGGGAGGGCGGGGAGCTGTTTTTT,CASSLKEWEGGELFF
-,-,TRBJ2-5,TRBV29-1,TGCAGCGCCTCCAATTTGGGCGAGACCCAGTACTTC,CSASNLGETQYF
-,-,TRBJ2-7,TRBV6-6,TGTGCCAGCAGTCCCGGGGCCTACGAGCAGTACTTC,CASSPGAYEQYF
TRBD2,-,TRBJ2-3,TRBV2,TGTGCCAGCAGTCTAGGACTAGCACCAGATACGCAGTATTTT,CASSLGLAPDTQYF
-,-,TRBJ1-6,TRBV13,TGTGCCAGCGTGGCGGGGCAGTATAATTCACCCCTCCACTTT,CASVAGQYNSPLHF